These 10 T cell receptor beta chains were sequenced from one sample in a study of T cell changes during pregnancy in multiple sclerosis. Sequenced by immunoSEQ multiplex PCR; TCRdb stores in-frame clones only, minus some. The data show about 64,000 clones, roughly 87% seen once. The sample in question was peripheral blood, obtained in the second trimester of pregnancy. Receptors originate from a female donor in good health, enrolled as a control in a pregnancy study.

The chain carries TRBV5-1 and TRBJ2-2; D is ambiguous. The CDR3 is 15 residues long. The germline gives CDR1 SGHRS, CDR2 YFSETQ. Trimming took off 0 bases at V and 0 bases at J, with 6 bases between the two ends. The chain's CDR3 is CASSLEQTNTGELFF. CDR3 bases: TGCGCCAGCAGCTTGGAACAGACGAACACCGGGGAGCTGTTTTTT.

This rearrangement joins TRBV6-5 to TRBJ1-2; TRBD1 matches 12 bases. The V and J ends lost 2 bases and 6 bases, in that order; junction bases with no gene match: 7. Germline V gene lookup returns CDR1 MNHEY and CDR2 SVGAGI. This CDR3 has 16 amino acids. CDR3 region: CASSYVGTGGEDGYTF. For the CDR3, the DNA is TGTGCCAGCAGTTACGTCGGGACAGGGGGCGAGGATGGCTACACCTTC.

The chain couples TRBV29-1 to TRBJ2-1; D is possibly TRBD2 (6 bases). The germline V and J ends were trimmed by 3 bases and 6 bases, with 18 bases remaining between them. Germline V gene sequence: CDR1 SQVTM, CDR2 ANQGSEA. The CDR3 consists of 15 residues. The CDR3: CSVDLPAGPPNEQFF. The DNA for the CDR3 is TGCAGCGTTGATTTGCCAGCGGGCCCTCCCAATGAGCAGTTCTTC.

The chain employs TRBV4-1 and TRBJ2-2; 7 bases align to TRBD2. The CDR3 has 15 amino acids. The germline V gene encodes CDR1 MGHRA and CDR2 YSYEKL. The junction had 3 bases not matched to a gene; V was cut back by 4 bases and J by 1 base. The CDR3 loop reads CASSRLAENTGELFF. CDR3 nucleotides: TGCGCCAGCAGCCGTCTAGCGGAGAACACCGGGGAGCTGTTTTTT.

The J gene is TRBJ2-3, the V gene TRBV19, with 10 bases that match TRBD2. CDR1 is LNHDA and CDR2 is SQIVND in the germline V gene (reference sequence). CDR3 length: 13 amino acids. J gave up 6 bases and V 8 bases, and 5 bases lay outside the gene matches. CDR3 nucleotide sequence: TGTGCCAGTTCCATTAGCGGGAGGGATACGCAGTATTTT. It yields the protein CASSISGRDTQYF.

This clone was seen just once. The chain couples TRBV28 to TRBJ1-2; possible D gene TRBD1, 6 bases. With 1 base removed from V and 4 bases from J, the gap between germline ends came to 16 bases. CDR1 is MDHEN, CDR2 SYDVKM, per germline. This CDR3 spans 16 amino acids. CDR3 residues: CASSLFIGTRSYGYTF. DNA for the CDR3: TGTGCCAGCAGTTTATTTATCGGGACACGTTCCTATGGCTACACCTTC.

This rearrangement joins TRBV28 to TRBJ2-7; TRBD2 matches 13 bases. The germline gives CDR1 MDHEN, CDR2 SYDVKM. The length of the CDR3 is 15 residues. V lost 5 bases, J lost 3 bases, and 4 bases stayed unmatched. The CDR3 sequence is CASSGTSGIGYEQYF. As DNA, the CDR3 is TGTGCCAGCAGTGGGACTAGCGGGATAGGCTACGAGCAGTACTTC.

The chain couples TRBV19 to TRBJ2-3; TRBD2 might be the D (6 bases). The CDR3 has 12 amino acids. The germline V and J ends were trimmed by 7 bases and 6 bases, with 11 bases remaining between them. Germline V gene sequence: CDR1 LNHDA, CDR2 SQIVND (reference sequence). CDR3 coding DNA: TGTGCCAGTAAGGATGGGGGGGATACGCAGTATTTT. It codes for CASKDGGDTQYF.

In DNA form, the CDR3 reads TGCAGCGTTCCCGACAGTGGCTCCTACAATGAGCAGTTCTTC. Translating it yields CSVPDSGSYNEQFF. The chain carries TRBV29-1 and TRBJ2-1, with D perhaps matching TRBD1 (5 bases). Trimming cost V 5 bases and J 0 bases, with 11 bases left between them. Germline assignment: CDR1 SQVTM and CDR2 ANQGSEA. This CDR3 spans 14 amino acids.

V gene TRBV5-4 combines with J gene TRBJ1-2; 9 bases map to TRBD1. The J segment lost 4 bases and the V segment lost 4 bases, leaving 11 bases of the junction unmatched. The germline gives CDR1 SGHNT, CDR2 YYREEE (reference sequence). CDR3 length: 16 amino acids. CDR3 amino acids: CASSVGTGSIGYGYTF. In nucleotides, the CDR3 is TGTGCCAGCAGCGTCGGGACAGGGAGTATTGGCTATGGCTACACCTTC.